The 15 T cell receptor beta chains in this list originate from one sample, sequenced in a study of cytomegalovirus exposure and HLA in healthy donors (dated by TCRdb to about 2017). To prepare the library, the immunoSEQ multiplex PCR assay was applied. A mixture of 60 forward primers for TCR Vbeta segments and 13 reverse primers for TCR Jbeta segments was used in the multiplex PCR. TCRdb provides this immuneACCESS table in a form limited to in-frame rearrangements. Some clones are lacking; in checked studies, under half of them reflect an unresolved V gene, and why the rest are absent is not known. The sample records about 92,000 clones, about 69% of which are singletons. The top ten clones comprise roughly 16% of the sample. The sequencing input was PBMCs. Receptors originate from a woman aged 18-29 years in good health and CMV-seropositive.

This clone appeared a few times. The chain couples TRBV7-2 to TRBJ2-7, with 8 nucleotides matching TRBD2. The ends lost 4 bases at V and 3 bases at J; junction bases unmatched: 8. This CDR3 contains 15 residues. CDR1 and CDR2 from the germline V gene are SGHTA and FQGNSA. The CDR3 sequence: CASSSPGTRDYEQYF. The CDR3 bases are TGTGCCAGCAGCTCACCCGGGACTAGGGACTACGAGCAGTACTTC.

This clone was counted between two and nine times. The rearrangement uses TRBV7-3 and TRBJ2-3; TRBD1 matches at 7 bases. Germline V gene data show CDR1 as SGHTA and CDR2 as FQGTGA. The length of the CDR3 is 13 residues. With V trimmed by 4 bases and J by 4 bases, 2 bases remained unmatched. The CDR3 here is CASSSQGADTQYF. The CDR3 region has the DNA TGTGCCAGCAGCTCGCAGGGGGCAGATACGCAGTATTTT.

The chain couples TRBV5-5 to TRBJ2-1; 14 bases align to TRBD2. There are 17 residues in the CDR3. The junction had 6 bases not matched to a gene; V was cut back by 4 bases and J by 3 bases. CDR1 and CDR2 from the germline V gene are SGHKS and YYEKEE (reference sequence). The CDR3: CASSPGLAGAIYNEQFF. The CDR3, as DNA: TGTGCCAGCAGCCCGGGACTAGCGGGAGCGATCTACAATGAGCAGTTCTTC.

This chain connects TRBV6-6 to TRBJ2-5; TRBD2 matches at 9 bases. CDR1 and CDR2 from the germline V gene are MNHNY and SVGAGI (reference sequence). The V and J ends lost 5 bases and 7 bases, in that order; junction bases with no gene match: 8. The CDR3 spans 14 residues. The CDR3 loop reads CASSPRQGLATQYF. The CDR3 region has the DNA TGTGCCAGCAGTCCTCGACAGGGACTAGCGACCCAGTACTTC.

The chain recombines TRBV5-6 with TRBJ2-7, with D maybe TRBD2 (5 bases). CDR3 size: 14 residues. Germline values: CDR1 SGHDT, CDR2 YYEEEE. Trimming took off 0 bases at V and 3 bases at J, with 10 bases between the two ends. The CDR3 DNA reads TGTGCCAGCAGCTTGGGCCGGGAATTCTACGAGCAGTACTTC. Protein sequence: CASSLGREFYEQYF.

The CDR3 here is CASSVEISGGEQYF. DNA for the CDR3: TGTGCCAGCAGCGTAGAAATTTCTGGGGGGGAGCAGTACTTC. The chain employs TRBV9 and TRBJ2-7; a weak D match, TRBD2 (6 bases). Trimming removed 0 bases from V and 7 bases from J, with 14 bases in between. Germline V gene lookup returns CDR1 SGDLS and CDR2 YYNGEE. The CDR3 spans 14 residues. Drawing the rest from reference TRBV9 and TRBJ2-7, the complete variable domain is DSGVTQTPKHLITATGQRVTLRCSPRSGDLSVYWYQQSLDQGLQFLIQYYNGEERAKGNILERFSAQQFPDLHSELNLSSLELGDSALYFCASSVEISGGEQYFGPGTRLTVT.

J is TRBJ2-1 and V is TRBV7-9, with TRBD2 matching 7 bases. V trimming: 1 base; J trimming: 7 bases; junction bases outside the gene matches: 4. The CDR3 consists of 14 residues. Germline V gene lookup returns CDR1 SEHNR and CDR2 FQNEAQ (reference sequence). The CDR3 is CASSLETSRNEQFF. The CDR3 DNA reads TGTGCCAGCAGCTTAGAGACTAGCCGTAATGAGCAGTTCTTC.

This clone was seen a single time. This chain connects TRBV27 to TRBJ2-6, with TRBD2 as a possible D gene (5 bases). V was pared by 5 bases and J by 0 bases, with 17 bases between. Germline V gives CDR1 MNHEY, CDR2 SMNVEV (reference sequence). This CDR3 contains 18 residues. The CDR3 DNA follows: TGTGCCAGCAGTCCTCGACGAGGGAGTAACTCTGGGGCCAACGTCCTGACTTTC. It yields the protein CASSPRRGSNSGANVLTF.

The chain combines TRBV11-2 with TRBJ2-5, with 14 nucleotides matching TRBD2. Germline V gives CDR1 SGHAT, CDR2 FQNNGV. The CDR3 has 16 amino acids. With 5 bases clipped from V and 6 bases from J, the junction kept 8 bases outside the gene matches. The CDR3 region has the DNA TGTGCCAGCAGCGCCCGGACTAGCGGGGGGTTCAAGACCCAGTACTTC. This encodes CASSARTSGGFKTQYF.

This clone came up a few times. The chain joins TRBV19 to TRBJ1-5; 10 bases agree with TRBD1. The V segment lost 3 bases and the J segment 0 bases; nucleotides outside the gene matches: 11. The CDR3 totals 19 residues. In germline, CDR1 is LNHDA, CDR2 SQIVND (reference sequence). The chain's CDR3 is CASSIGDRGRDYSNQPQHF. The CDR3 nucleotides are TGTGCCAGTAGTATCGGAGACAGGGGGCGCGACTATAGCAATCAGCCCCAGCATTTT.

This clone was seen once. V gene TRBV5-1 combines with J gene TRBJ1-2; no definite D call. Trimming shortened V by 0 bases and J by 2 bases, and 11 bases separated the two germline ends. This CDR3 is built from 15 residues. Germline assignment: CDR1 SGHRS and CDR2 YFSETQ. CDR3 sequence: CASSLASGGNYGYTF. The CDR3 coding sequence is TGCGCCAGCAGCTTGGCCTCGGGCGGGAACTATGGCTACACCTTC.

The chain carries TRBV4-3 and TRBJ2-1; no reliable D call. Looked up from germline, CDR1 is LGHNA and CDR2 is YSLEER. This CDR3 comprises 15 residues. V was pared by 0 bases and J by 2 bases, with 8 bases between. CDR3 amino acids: CASSQEGLTYNEQFF. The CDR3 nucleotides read TGCGCCAGCAGCCAAGAGGGCCTCACCTACAATGAGCAGTTCTTC.

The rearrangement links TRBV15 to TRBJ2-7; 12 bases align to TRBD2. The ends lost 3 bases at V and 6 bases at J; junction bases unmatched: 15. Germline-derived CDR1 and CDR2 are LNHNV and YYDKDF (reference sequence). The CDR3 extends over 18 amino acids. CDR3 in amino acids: CATSRATSGGPSRVEQYF. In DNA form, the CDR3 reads TGTGCCACCAGCAGGGCGACTAGCGGGGGCCCCTCTAGGGTCGAGCAGTACTTC. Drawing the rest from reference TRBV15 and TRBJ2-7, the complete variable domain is DAMVIQNPRYQVTQFGKPVTLSCSQTLNHNVMYWYQQKSSQAPKLLFHYYDKDFNNEADTPDNFQSRRPNTSFCFLDIRSPGLGDTAMYLCATSRATSGGPSRVEQYFGPGTRLTVT.

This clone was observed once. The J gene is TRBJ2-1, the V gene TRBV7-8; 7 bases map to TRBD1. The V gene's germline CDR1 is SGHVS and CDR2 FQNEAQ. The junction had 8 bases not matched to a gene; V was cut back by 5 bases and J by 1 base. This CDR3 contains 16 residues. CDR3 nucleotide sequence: TGTGCCAGCAGCCAAATTAACAGGGGATCCTACAATGAGCAGTTCTTC. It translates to CASSQINRGSYNEQFF.

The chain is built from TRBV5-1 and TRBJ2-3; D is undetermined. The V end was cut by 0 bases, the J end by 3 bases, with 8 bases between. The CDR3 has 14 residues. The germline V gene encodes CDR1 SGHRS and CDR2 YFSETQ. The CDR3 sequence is CASSLATATDTQYF. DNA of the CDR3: TGCGCCAGCAGCTTGGCAACAGCTACAGATACGCAGTATTTT.